The rows below give T cell receptor beta chains drawn from one sample of a study of blood T cell repertoires in COVID-19. The repertoire was sequenced with immunoSEQ multiplex PCR; TCRdb's copy has only in-frame clones and lacks some. This table has under 200,000 clones, around 84% appearing once. Sequenced material: peripheral blood. Every receptor here comes from a woman aged 45 to 65 with COVID-19, enrolled during active disease. Each CDR3 is given with its conserved first and last residue. The D gene is left open where the match is weak. Size tells how often a clone was seen (once, few, many) or the class of an expanded clone, and some rows leave it out.

size,J,D,V,DNA,CDR3
.,TRBJ2-2,TRBD2,TRBV3-1/TRBV3-2,TGTGCCAGCAGACGACTTAGCGGGGGGCCGAACACCGGGGAGCTGTTTTTT,CASRRLSGGPNTGELFF
.,TRBJ1-2,TRBD1,TRBV9,TGTGCCAGCAGCGTAGAGGGGGGACAGGGGAACTATGGCTACACCTTC,CASSVEGGQGNYGYTF
.,TRBJ1-1,TRBD1,TRBV7-2,TGTGCCAGCAGCCGCGACAGGGTTTCGAACACTGAAGCTTTCTTT,CASSRDRVSNTEAFF
few,TRBJ2-3,TRBD1,TRBV11-2,TGTGCCAGCAGCTCGGACAGGGGGACAGATACGCAGTATTTT,CASSSDRGTDTQYF
.,TRBJ1-2,TRBD1,TRBV28,TGTGCCAGCATCAGTTCGAAGGGACAGGGGGCGTATGGCTACACCTTC,CASISSKGQGAYGYTF
.,TRBJ2-7,TRBD2,TRBV7-8,TGTGCCAGCAGCTTCCAAGGGACTAGCGGCTCTGGCGAGCAGTACTTC,CASSFQGTSGSGEQYF
once,TRBJ2-1,TRBD2,TRBV3-1/TRBV3-2,TGTGCCAGCAGCCTAGCCTTAGTCGGACTAGCGGACAATGAGCAGTTCTTC,CASSLALVGLADNEQFF
.,TRBJ2-5,.,TRBV5-4,TGTGCCAGCAGCCGGGGGTTCCAAGAGACCCAGTACTTC,CASSRGFQETQYF
.,TRBJ1-2,TRBD1,TRBV19,TGTGCCAGTAGGAAAAGACAGGGGGCGCAGGGATATGGCTACACCTTC,CASRKRQGAQGYGYTF
once,TRBJ1-3,.,TRBV18,TGTGCCAGCTCCGAGATGAGAGGAAACACCATATATTTT,CASSEMRGNTIYF
.,TRBJ2-2,.,TRBV7-2,TGTGCCAGCAGCCCGGGTAGTGGCACCGGGGAGCTGTTTTTT,CASSPGSGTGELFF
.,TRBJ2-2,TRBD1,TRBV5-1,TGCGCCAGCAGCTTGGGACAGGGGCCCGGGGAGCTGTTTTTT,CASSLGQGPGELFF
once,TRBJ2-7,.,TRBV12-3/TRBV12-4,TGTGCCAGCAGTTTGGGGGCGGGCTACGAGCAGTACTTC,CASSLGAGYEQYF
.,TRBJ2-7,.,TRBV11-3,TGTGCCAGCAGCTTCAGGGGGGAAAGCTCCTACGAGCAGTACTTC,CASSFRGESSYEQYF
.,TRBJ2-7,.,TRBV5-4,TGTGCCAGCAGCTTGGGGCGGGCGAGCTCCTACGAGCAGTACTTC,CASSLGRASSYEQYF
once,TRBJ2-1,.,TRBV3-1/TRBV3-2,TGTGCCAGCAGCCCATCACTGACAGGCAACAATGAGCAGTTCTTC,CASSPSLTGNNEQFF
.,TRBJ2-3,.,TRBV2,TGTGCCAGCAGGTGGGAGTCCCACACAGATACGCAGTATTTT,CASRWESHTDTQYF
once,TRBJ1-3,TRBD1,TRBV7-2,TGTGCCAGCAGCCAGACAGGGAACACTGGAAACACCATATATTTT,CASSQTGNTGNTIYF
.,TRBJ2-5,.,TRBV30,TGTGCCTGGAGTGTACAGGAGACCCAGTACTTC,CAWSVQETQYF
.,TRBJ2-6,.,TRBV6-5,TGTGCCAGCAGTTACGGGGGGACTGGGGCCAACGTCCTGACTTTC,CASSYGGTGANVLTF
.,TRBJ1-2,TRBD1,TRBV5-4,TGTGCCAGCAGCTTGGAGACAGGGGCCTATGGCTACACCTTC,CASSLETGAYGYTF
once,TRBJ1-1,.,TRBV11-3,TGTGCCAGCAGCTCCGGGACAAGGGGGTGGAACACTGAAGCTTTCTTT,CASSSGTRGWNTEAFF
.,TRBJ1-5,.,TRBV6-5,TGTGCCAGCACTCAGCTAGGCAGGGTCGATCAGCCCCAGCATTTT,CASTQLGRVDQPQHF
.,TRBJ1-5,TRBD1,TRBV4-3,TGCGCCAGCAGCCAGGACCGGGACAGGGGCCATCAGCCCCAGCATTTT,CASSQDRDRGHQPQHF
.,TRBJ1-5,TRBD1,TRBV6-5,TGTGCCAGCAGGAGGGACAGGGGAAGCAATCAGCCCCAGCATTTT,CASRRDRGSNQPQHF
.,TRBJ2-7,TRBD2,TRBV10-2,TGCGCCAGCAGTGAAACTAGCGGGGGGGTGTACTTC,CASSETSGGVYF
.,TRBJ2-2,TRBD2,TRBV9,TGTGCCAGCAGCGTAGGCTATAGCGGGGGGTTCACCGGGGAGCTGTTTTTT,CASSVGYSGGFTGELFF
.,TRBJ2-2,TRBD1,TRBV6-5,TGTGCCAGCAGTTATACAGGGGGCTCGGACACCGGGGAGCTGTTTTTT,CASSYTGGSDTGELFF
.,TRBJ1-5,.,TRBV4-1,TGCGCCAGCAGCGACTCGAATCAGCCCCAGCATTTT,CASSDSNQPQHF
.,TRBJ1-2,.,TRBV4-1,TGCGCCAGCAGCCAAGTCGGGCAGGGGAACTATGGCTACACCTTC,CASSQVGQGNYGYTF
.,TRBJ1-1,.,TRBV18,TGTGCCAGCTCACTCGAGGAGGAGGGGAACACTGAAGCTTTCTTT,CASSLEEEGNTEAFF
.,TRBJ1-1,.,TRBV7-9,TGTGCCAGCACGAGGGGCTCTGAAGCTTTCTTT,CASTRGSEAFF
once,TRBJ1-2,.,TRBV3-1/TRBV3-2,TGTGCCAGCAGCCAAGCCTCAGCGAACCATGGCTACACCTTC,CASSQASANHGYTF
.,TRBJ2-7,TRBD1,TRBV10-3,TGTGCCATCAGTGAGGGTCTGGGGACAGGGGGAACACTAACTCACTACGAGCAGTACTTC,CAISEGLGTGGTLTHYEQYF
.,TRBJ2-3,TRBD2,TRBV7-2,TGTGCCAGCAGCTTAGCGGGGACTAGCGGGGGCACAGATACGCAGTATTTT,CASSLAGTSGGTDTQYF
.,TRBJ1-2,TRBD1,TRBV6-5,TGTGCCAGCTCTTCACAGGGGGCGGTGGACTATGGCTACACCTTC,CASSSQGAVDYGYTF
.,TRBJ2-6,.,TRBV30,TGTGCCAGCAACCCTGGGGCCAACGTCCTGACTTTC,CASNPGANVLTF
.,TRBJ2-7,TRBD2,TRBV10-3,TGTGCCGCGGGGGGGAGGGGGGACGAGCAGTACTTC,CAAGGRGDEQYF
.,TRBJ1-1,TRBD1,TRBV6-5,TGTGCCAGCACGCGTCAGGGGGCCTACACTGAAGCTTTCTTT,CASTRQGAYTEAFF
.,TRBJ1-1,TRBD1,TRBV7-2,TGTGCCAGCAGCCCCTCCTTGGGACAGCAGAACACTGAAGCTTTCTTT,CASSPSLGQQNTEAFF
.,TRBJ2-6,TRBD1,TRBV7-2,TGTGCCAGCAACCCGGGACAGGCGTATGGGGCCAACGTCCTGACTTTC,CASNPGQAYGANVLTF
.,TRBJ1-2,.,TRBV27,TGTGCCAGCAGTTTATTTGTCGACAGATCCTCTAACTATGGCTACACCTTC,CASSLFVDRSSNYGYTF
once,TRBJ1-2,TRBD1,TRBV28,TGTGCCAGCACCACAAGGACAGGGCCCGGAGATGGCTACACCTTC,CASTTRTGPGDGYTF
.,TRBJ1-4,TRBD1,TRBV4-1,TGCGCCAGCAGCCGGACACAGGGGGCAAAAGAAAAACTGTTTTTT,CASSRTQGAKEKLFF
once,TRBJ2-7,.,TRBV5-1,TGCGCCAGCAGCCCCAACAACTACGAGCAGTACTTC,CASSPNNYEQYF
once,TRBJ2-7,TRBD2,TRBV7-3,TGTGCCAGCAGCTTACTAGCGGGGGGGCCGGAGAACGAGCAGTACTTC,CASSLLAGGPENEQYF
.,TRBJ2-7,TRBD2,TRBV7-9,TGTGCCAGCAGCTTAGGACTAGCGGGGGGATTTTACGAGCAGTACTTC,CASSLGLAGGFYEQYF
.,TRBJ1-1,TRBD1,TRBV28,TGTGCCAGCAGTTTATTGGCAGGGGGTGACACTGAAGCTTTCTTT,CASSLLAGGDTEAFF
.,TRBJ1-1,TRBD1,TRBV12-3/TRBV12-4,TGTGCCAGCAGTCCGGGACAGGGGGCCGTGGCTTTCTTT,CASSPGQGAVAFF
.,TRBJ1-6,.,TRBV7-2,TGTGCCAGCAGTAGACAGTCCTCACCCCTCCACTTT,CASSRQSSPLHF
.,TRBJ1-1,.,TRBV10-3,TGTGCCATCAGTCCCAAGGGGGAGACTGAAGCTTTCTTT,CAISPKGETEAFF
.,TRBJ2-3,TRBD2,TRBV13,TGTGCCAGCAGCTTAGGGCCGGGGGGGAGCACAGATACGCAGTATTTT,CASSLGPGGSTDTQYF
few,TRBJ1-1,TRBD1,TRBV12-5,TGTGCTAGTGGTTTGGTCCCGGGACAGGGTGCCACTGAAGCTTTCTTT,CASGLVPGQGATEAFF